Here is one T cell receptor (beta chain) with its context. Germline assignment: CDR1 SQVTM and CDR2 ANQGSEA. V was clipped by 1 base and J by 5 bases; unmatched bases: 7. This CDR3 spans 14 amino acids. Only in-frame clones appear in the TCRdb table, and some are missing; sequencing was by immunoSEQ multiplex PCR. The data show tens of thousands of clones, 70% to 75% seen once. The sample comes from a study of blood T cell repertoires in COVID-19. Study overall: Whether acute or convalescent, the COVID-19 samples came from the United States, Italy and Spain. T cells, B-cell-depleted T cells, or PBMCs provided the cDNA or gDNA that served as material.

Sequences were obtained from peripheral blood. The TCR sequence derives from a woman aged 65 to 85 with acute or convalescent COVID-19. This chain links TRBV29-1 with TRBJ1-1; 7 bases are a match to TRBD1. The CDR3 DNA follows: TGCAGCGTTGAAGTGGCAGGGGGAAGGACTGAAGCTTTCTTT. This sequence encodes CSVEVAGGRTEAFF.